This T cell receptor (beta chain) was identified in a study of T cell repertoires in cytomegalovirus infection. This clonotype was detected many times. What it recognizes is unknown. TCRdb used MiXCR to reprocess the reads, holding one entry per CDR3 protein. The table shows approximately 550,000 distinct CDR3 sequences, with 16% occurring only once. Findings and caveats of the study: Based on cumulative public TCR beta family frequency, carriers of CMV plus the relevant HLA were identified.

Germline CDR1 and CDR2: SQVTM and ANQGSEA. Trimming left V 5 bases short and J 5 bases short, with 19 bases between. The CDR3 totals 15 residues. Sequenced material: CD8+ T cells from PBMCs. The chain recombines TRBV29-1 with TRBJ2-1; D ambiguous. The TCR comes from a human donor in good health (CMV status not recorded). Some clones in this sample may be carry-over from other donors' samples. CDR3 sequence (DNA): TGCAGCGTTCTCACCGGCCTCACCGGCCACAATGAGCAGTTCTTC. Amino acids: CSVLTGLTGHNEQFF.